The source of this T cell receptor (beta chain) is a study of CD8 T cells in Susac syndrome. An input of roughly 0.5 to 1 ug of RNA was subjected to reverse transcription using random hexamers. A multiplex approach, immunoSEQ multiplex PCR, amplified TCR beta CDR3 across 54 Vbeta and 13 Jbeta. TCRdb called the immunoSEQ multiplex PCR reads again in MiXCR, with one record for every CDR3 protein. In the table there are fewer than 150,000 distinct CDR3 sequences, around nine tenths of which are singletons. This CDR3 comprises 18 residues. CDR1 and CDR2 from the germline V gene are DFQATT and SNEGSKA (reference sequence). The V and J ends lost 0 bases and 0 bases respectively, with 15 bases between them. It was negative isolation that provided the CD8+ and CD4+ T cells, whereas TEMRA cells were enriched by FACS. Regarding this clonotype: Its antigen is not identified.

General study points: It was acknowledged in the study that its TCR sequencing and HLA analysis involved a relatively small number of individuals.

V gene TRBV20-1 combines with J gene TRBJ2-6; either TRBD1 or TRBD2 may supply D (5 bases each). The receptor was isolated from a human donor with multiple sclerosis. Sequencing was done on a sample of CD8+ T cells from PBMCs. The chain's CDR3 is CSARDVPSGGSGANVLTF. The CDR3 DNA reads TGCAGTGCTAGAGATGTGCCTTCTGGGGGCTCTGGGGCCAACGTCCTGACTTTC.